What follows are 8 T cell receptor beta chains derived from one specimen sequenced in a study of blood T cell repertoires in COVID-19. TCRdb's table, derived via immunoSEQ multiplex PCR, lists solely in-frame clones and lacks some. The table lists fewer than 400,000 clones, more than 85% of them singletons, with around 4.2% in the top ten. The specimen was PBMCs or T cells enriched from blood (not recorded which). These receptors were taken from a woman aged 25-40 years who had been exposed to COVID-19.

The chain combines TRBV30 with TRBJ1-5, with D hard to call. The CDR3 covers 17 residues. Trimming removed 0 bases at V and 4 bases at J, with 19 bases between. CDR1 is GTSNPN, CDR2 SVGIG, per germline (reference sequence). The CDR3 nucleotides are TGTGCCTGGAGTGTAACTGACGGAACTGCGGGAAATCAGCCCCAGCATTTT. As protein: CAWSVTDGTAGNQPQHF.

Here the CDR3 reads CASSIAPPPVVEQYF. The CDR3, as DNA: TGTGCCAGTAGTATCGCCCCTCCCCCAGTCGTCGAGCAGTACTTC. The chain combines TRBV19 with TRBJ2-7; D gene unclear. Germline lookup yields CDR1 LNHDA and CDR2 SQIVND (reference sequence). V shed 3 bases and J shed 6 bases, with 18 bases lying between them. The CDR3 runs to 15 residues. Supplemented by reference TRBV19 and TRBJ2-7, the full variable domain reads DGGITQSPKYLFRKEGQNVTLSCEQNLNHDAMYWYRQDPGQGLRLIYYSQIVNDFQKGDIAEGYSVSREKKESFPLTVTSAQKNPTAFYLCASSIAPPPVVEQYFGPGTRLTVT.

This chain uses TRBV9 with TRBJ2-1; 8 bases agree with TRBD2. Trimming at V came to 1 base and at J to 3 bases, leaving 18 bases not matched to a gene. The CDR3 spans 20 residues. Germline loops: CDR1 SGDLS, CDR2 YYNGEE. CDR3 coding DNA: TGTGCCAGCAGCGTAACCCCCAGCGGGGGTCGTAGAGAAGTCTACAATGAGCAGTTCTTC. Its translation is CASSVTPSGGRREVYNEQFF.

The chain has TRBV6-2 or TRBV6-3 and TRBJ1-5; D gene uncertain. The CDR3 is 14 residues long. The germline gives CDR1 MNHEY, CDR2 SVGEGT. V was clipped by 6 bases and J by 5 bases, with 14 bases between them. The CDR3 region has the DNA TGTGCCAGCAGCCTCCGGTTGTACTATCAGCCCCAGCATTTT. As protein: CASSLRLYYQPQHF.

This sequence joins TRBV9 and TRBJ2-4; D possibly corresponds to TRBD2 (5 bases). V was cut by 4 bases and J by 0 bases, with 17 bases left in between. The CDR3 runs 17 residues. In germline, CDR1 is SGDLS, CDR2 YYNGEE. The CDR3 sequence: CASSPSDFSLAKNIQYF. CDR3 DNA: TGTGCCAGCAGCCCCTCGGACTTCTCCCTAGCCAAAAACATTCAGTACTTC.

The gene calls are TRBV5-1 and TRBJ2-2, with a tentative D call TRBD1 (6 bases). The CDR3 spans 16 residues. Germline CDR1 reads SGHRS; CDR2 reads YFSETQ. V gave up 0 bases and J gave up 4 bases, with 13 bases separating them. DNA of the CDR3: TGCGCCAGCAGCTTGGGGGGGCGAAGGAGCACCGGGGAGCTGTTTTTT. Translated, it gives CASSLGGRRSTGELFF. Full variable domain (outside the CDR3, taken from reference TRBV5-1 and TRBJ2-2): KAGVTQTPRYLIKTRGQQVTLSCSPISGHRSVSWYQQTPGQGLQFLFEYFSETQRNKGNFPGRFSGRQFSNSRSEMNVSTLELGDSALYLCASSLGGRRSTGELFFGEGSRLTVL.

CDR3 region: CASSMGRGPGELFF. In DNA, the CDR3 is TGTGCCAGTAGTATGGGGCGGGGGCCCGGGGAGCTGTTTTTT. This chain uses TRBV19 with TRBJ2-2; possibly TRBD2 for D (7 bases). Germline assignment: CDR1 LNHDA and CDR2 SQIVND (reference sequence). The V gene lost 3 bases and the J gene lost 6 bases, with 11 bases spanning the gap. The CDR3 extends over 14 amino acids.

The count of this clone is one. The V call is TRBV15, the J call TRBJ2-5; the match to TRBD1 covers 8 bases. This CDR3 is 15 amino acids long. Unmatched junction bases numbered 12, after V lost 0 bases and J lost 12 bases. Per the germline V gene, CDR1 is LNHNV and CDR2 is YYDKDF (reference sequence). In DNA, the CDR3 is TGTGCCACCAGCAGAGATCCCCTCTCACGACAGGGGAAGTACTTC. It encodes CATSRDPLSRQGKYF.